This TCR beta chain was sequenced in a study of shared clonotypes between healthy human individuals (dated by TCRdb to the early 2020s). The study in broad terms: The cohort comprised two women and a few men aged 18 to 49 years. For each donor, CD4 naive and CD4 memory were each run on three plates, CD8 naive on two plates, and CD8 memory on one plate. Libraries were prepared and TCR repertoires were sequenced by different laboratories using diverse techniques, in order to increase sequencing depth and limit assay-specific biases. Leukapheresis yielded between about 0.8 and 8.9 billion PBMCs per donor. To estimate repertoire size and how much clonotype sharing occurs between individuals, the study deeply sequenced the blood TCR repertoires of roughly 5 healthy adults.

Using the deep immunoSEQ assay, TCR CDR3 regions were amplified from genomic DNA by multiplex PCR. Genomic DNA extracted from each cell subset was distributed evenly over all wells of several immunoSEQ 96-well plates, and each plate served as one replicate. For sorted subsets, around 200 ng genomic DNA, equal to approximately 30,000 T cell genomes, was loaded into each replicate PCR. The purified libraries were quantified using a Qubit 3.0 fluorometer, sized with a Bioanalyzer 2100, and then quantified again using the KAPA Library Quantification kit. A separate single-read 150-cycle Illumina NextSeq 550 flow cell was used to sequence each immunoSEQ 96-well plate. The source study handled its data this way. Because only junctional sequences without quality scores were contained in the immunoSEQ output, filtering matching that applied to full-length reads could not be performed. To assign V/J genes and CDR3, sequences were annotated using PyIR, a Python wrapper for IgBLAST v1.9, with IMGT germline references. Reads were removed for weak V/J assignments (E-value above 1e-6), missing CDR3, stop codons, out-of-frame junctions, or ambiguous translated residues. V3J clonotypes were defined by identical inferred V gene, J gene, and CDR3 amino acid sequence. To compute the percentage overlap between repertoires, the number of shared unique clonotypes was divided by the size of the smaller repertoire. Three approaches were used to assess repertoire richness: RTK rarefaction, the Chao1 estimator, and Recon v2.1 estimates of unobserved clonotypes. For all TCRbeta clonotypes obtained by the gDNA method from a few donors, generation probabilities were computed with OLGA. TCRdb holds this immuneACCESS table with in-frame rearrangements only. Some clones are missing; in checked studies, unresolved V genes explain under half, and the rest has no known cause. The V and J calls and the clone size are those of that table, but D and trimming were determined from the DNA. The sample data list 1.6 million or so clones, and approximately 98.5% of these were observed just once. Jointly, the top ten make up 0.36% of the sample.

Healthy HIV-negative adults with no recently reported acute infections or vaccinations were included as donors. All donors were Caucasian adults living in Nashville, Tennessee, USA. Magnetic negative selection was used to enrich CD4+ T cells, after which naive cells were positively selected on CD45RA and the negative fraction became the memory subset. Blood was obtained by leukapheresis, after which PBMCs were separated by Ficoll-Histopaque density gradient centrifugation and cryopreserved in liquid nitrogen vapor phase. Purity and quantity of every magnetically sorted T cell population were checked by analytical flow cytometry. From each sorted fraction, genomic DNA was isolated and quantified by UV absorbance on a Nanodrop 2000c. Its CDR3 holds 15 amino acids, cysteine through phenylalanine. The kept DNA is CDR3 alone, 45 bases in frame from the first base. Concerning this clone: There is no known antigen for this receptor. It has no much larger one-base neighbor in the sample; base qualities were not kept.

Findings and caveats that apply to the study as a whole: Compared with non-shared clonotypes, the clonotypes found in all four sorted-subset donors had higher generation probabilities. Sharing across several donors was observed for roughly 5.4% of naive CD4, 3.5% of naive CD8, over 2% of memory CD4, and roughly 0.4% of memory CD8 clonotypes. Estimated clonotype richness was generally larger for naive than for memory subsets. Based on pairwise subsampling, the degree of clonotype sharing among donors was expected to be affected by sequencing depth. Incomplete sequencing was indicated by rarefaction of sorted-subset datasets, despite the large sequencing depth. Because the study included only a small number of donors, the genetic and exposure-history diversity represented was limited. Sampling was limited to blood, and TCR repertoires in tissue likely differ from TCR repertoires in blood.

Input material: naive CD4+ T cells sorted from blood. In the paper's terms, the cell subset or site label means: CD45RA+ positively selected. The TCR comes from a man between 25 and 39 years old in good health. The sequence joins TRBV21-1 to TRBJ1-5; the D call in the table, TRBD1, was not verified against the DNA. TRBV21-1 is a documented pseudogene. DNA sequence: TGTGCCAGCCGGAATGACAGGTATAGCAATCAGCCCCAGCATTTT. Translated, this is CASRNDRYSNQPQHF.